The 22 T cell receptor beta chains reported below all come from one sample, sequenced in a study of technical replicates of blood from a handful of donors. Assay used: immunoSEQ multiplex PCR; TCRdb lists only in-frame clones, some missing. The table lists around 100,000 clones, 95% to 96% of them singletons, with roughly 0.21% in the top ten. The source material was T cells isolated from PBMCs. Every receptor here comes from a human donor in good health.

In DNA, the CDR3 is TGTGCCTGGAATACAGGGGCTCGCGAGCAGTACTTC. It yields the protein CAWNTGAREQYF. The chain joins TRBV30 to TRBJ2-7; 7 positions match TRBD1. Trimming took 4 bases from V and 6 from J; bases not matched to a gene: 6. The germline gives CDR1 GTSNPN, CDR2 SVGIG (reference sequence). There are 12 residues in the CDR3.

This clone has a single count. J is TRBJ1-1 and V is TRBV28; D is unresolved. Between the trimmed V and J ends, which lost 6 bases and 1 base, there was a span of 9 bases. This CDR3 is built from 13 residues. Germline V gene sequence: CDR1 MDHEN, CDR2 SYDVKM. The CDR3 is CASRDTKNTEAFF. The CDR3 DNA sequence: TGTGCCAGCAGAGACACAAAGAACACTGAAGCTTTCTTT.

The V gene is TRBV4-1, the J gene TRBJ1-5; 7 positions match TRBD1. Trimming took 0 bases from V and 6 from J; bases not matched to a gene: 5. The CDR3 loop spans 15 amino acids. Germline V gene data show CDR1 as MGHRA and CDR2 as YSYEKL. CDR3 residues: CASSQDQGVAQPQHF. CDR3 DNA sequence: TGCGCCAGCAGCCAAGATCAGGGGGTTGCTCAGCCCCAGCATTTT.

This clone appeared once. J is TRBJ2-7 and V is TRBV14; 7 nucleotides align to TRBD1. This CDR3 has 15 amino acids. Trimming took 0 bases from V and 4 from J; bases not matched to a gene: 6. Germline CDR1 and CDR2: SGHDN and FVKESK. CDR3 region: CASSQEGRGYYEQYF. The CDR3 DNA sequence: TGTGCCAGCAGCCAAGAAGGCAGGGGGTATTACGAGCAGTACTTC.

This sequence joins TRBV5-1 and TRBJ1-2, with 7 bases lining up with TRBD1. This CDR3 has 14 amino acids. Germline loops: CDR1 SGHRS, CDR2 YFSETQ. With V trimmed by 3 bases and J by 2 bases, 4 bases remained unmatched. The CDR3 loop is CASSWGDSNYGYTF. The CDR3, as DNA: TGCGCCAGCAGCTGGGGGGACAGCAACTATGGCTACACCTTC.

The rearrangement joins TRBV6-4 to TRBJ2-7, with 11 bases lining up with TRBD1. V gave up 6 bases and J gave up 2 bases; unmatched junction bases: 3. Germline loops: CDR1 MRHNA, CDR2 SNTAGT. The CDR3 sequence is 14 residues long. The CDR3 loop is CASSPGQGAYEQYF. The CDR3 DNA sequence: TGTGCCAGCAGCCCGGGACAGGGGGCCTACGAGCAGTACTTC.

This chain links TRBV30 with TRBJ1-6; 7 bases align to TRBD1. This CDR3 has 12 amino acids. The V gene end was trimmed by 5 bases and the J gene end by 7 bases; junction bases not matched to a gene: 2. Looked up from germline, CDR1 is GTSNPN and CDR2 is SVGIG (reference sequence). The DNA of the CDR3 is TGTGCCTGGGACAGGGAGAATTCACCCCTCCACTTT. Its translation is CAWDRENSPLHF.

This clone was detected only once. The chain combines TRBV5-4 with TRBJ2-5, with 7 bases aligning to TRBD2. The CDR3 contains 13 residues. CDR1 is SGHNT and CDR2 is YYREEE in the germline V gene (reference sequence). J lost 4 bases, V lost 5 bases, and 5 bases had no gene match. The CDR3 nucleotides are TGTGCCAGCAGGGGGACTAATGTAGAGACCCAGTACTTC. Protein: CASRGTNVETQYF.

The sample holds one count of this clone. V gene TRBV4-1 combines with J gene TRBJ2-7; D unresolved. The germline V and J ends were trimmed by 1 base and 3 bases, with 13 bases remaining between them. The CDR3 is 15 residues long. Germline-derived CDR1 and CDR2 are MGHRA and YSYEKL. CDR3 residues: CASSQVEEAHYEQYF. CDR3 coding DNA: TGCGCCAGCAGCCAAGTTGAAGAGGCACACTACGAGCAGTACTTC.

The V call is TRBV10-3, the J call TRBJ2-1; TRBD1 aligns across 11 bases. Germline V gene lookup returns CDR1 ENHRY and CDR2 SYGVKD. V lost 2 bases, J lost 7 bases, and 1 base stayed unmatched. CDR3 size: 14 residues. For the CDR3, the DNA is TGTGCCATCAGTGAGGGGGACAGGGGGAATGAGCAGTTCTTC. Protein product: CAISEGDRGNEQFF.

The table lists this clone with a count of one. This sequence joins TRBV14 and TRBJ2-2; 7 nucleotides line up with TRBD1. The CDR3 is 19 amino acids. CDR1 and CDR2 from the germline V gene are SGHDN and FVKESK. V lost 0 bases, J lost 2 bases, and 12 bases stayed unmatched. CDR3 sequence reads: CASSQDFPSTGLNTGELFF. CDR3 nucleotides: TGTGCCAGCAGCCAAGATTTCCCTTCGACAGGGCTTAACACCGGGGAGCTGTTTTTT.

The chain employs TRBV5-1 and TRBJ2-7; 11 nucleotides line up with TRBD1. CDR1 and CDR2 from the germline V gene are SGHRS and YFSETQ. There are 15 residues in the CDR3. J lost 5 bases, V lost 2 bases, and 6 bases had no gene match. This CDR3 is CASSFSGTGGNEQYF. The CDR3 region has the DNA TGCGCCAGCAGCTTTTCCGGGACAGGGGGAAACGAGCAGTACTTC.

The chain has TRBV9 and TRBJ2-5; D perhaps matches TRBD2 (6 bases). V lost 3 bases to trimming and J lost 1 base, with 10 bases between them. This CDR3 contains 14 residues. Germline CDR1 is SGDLS and CDR2 is YYNGEE. This chain's CDR3 is CASSGRTIQETQYF. The CDR3 region has the DNA TGTGCCAGCAGCGGAAGGACTATCCAAGAGACCCAGTACTTC.

The rearrangement joins TRBV10-1 to TRBJ2-3; 8 bases map to TRBD2. The CDR3 loop spans 16 amino acids. Per the germline V gene, CDR1 is WNHNN and CDR2 is SYGVQD (reference sequence). V lost 2 bases, J lost 5 bases, and 9 bases stayed unmatched. CDR3 region: CASSENLREGIDTQYF. The CDR3 DNA reads as TGCGCCAGCAGTGAGAATCTCCGGGAGGGGATAGATACGCAGTATTTT.

The chain joins TRBV28 to TRBJ1-1, with D possibly matching TRBD1 (6 bases). The CDR3 covers 12 residues. The ends were cut back, 6 bases at V and 12 bases at J, with 17 bases in the middle. Germline CDR1 is MDHEN and CDR2 is SYDVKM. CDR3 DNA sequence: TGTGCCAGCAGGGAGGGGAGGGGGGTGCCTTTCTTT. As protein: CASREGRGVPFF.

The V gene is TRBV28, the J gene TRBJ1-5, with 7 nucleotides matching TRBD1. Germline lookup yields CDR1 MDHEN and CDR2 SYDVKM. CDR3 length: 15 residues. The ends lost 3 bases at V and 5 bases at J; junction bases unmatched: 7. As DNA, the CDR3 is TGTGCCAGCAGTTTTTTGACAGGGCTGGATCAGCCCCAGCATTTT. It specifies CASSFLTGLDQPQHF. Based on the CDR3 plus reference TRBV28 and TRBJ1-5, the full variable domain is DVKVTQSSRYLVKRTGEKVFLECVQDMDHENMFWYRQDPGLGLRLIYFSYDVKMKEKGDIPEGYSVSREKKERFSLILESASTNQTSMYLCASSFLTGLDQPQHFGDGTRLSIL.

The V call is TRBV7-9, the J call TRBJ1-2; TRBD1 matches at 7 bases. Trimming removed 5 bases from V and 8 bases from J; junction bases left unmatched: 11. The CDR3 has 14 residues. Germline V CDR1 and CDR2: SEHNR, FQNEAQ (reference sequence). The chain's CDR3 is CASSGDVRGQGYTF. The CDR3 DNA sequence: TGTGCCAGCAGCGGGGACGTAAGGGGGCAAGGCTACACCTTC. The complete variable domain, with remaining parts taken from reference TRBV7-9 and TRBJ1-2, reads DTGVSQNPRHKITKRGQNVTFRCDPISEHNRLYWYRQTLGQGPEFLTYFQNEAQLEKSRLLSDRFSAERPKGSFSTLEIQRTEQGDSAMYLCASSGDVRGQGYTFGSGTRLTVV.

The chain couples TRBV5-1 to TRBJ2-1, with 9 positions matching TRBD1. Per the germline V gene, CDR1 is SGHRS and CDR2 is YFSETQ. Trimming removed 4 bases from V and 7 bases from J; junction bases left unmatched: 9. This CDR3 comprises 15 residues. CDR3: CASSPGGTGLNEQFF. CDR3 bases: TGCGCCAGCAGCCCGGGTGGGACAGGGTTGAATGAGCAGTTCTTC.

This clone was observed once. The chain couples TRBV10-3 to TRBJ2-3; a possible D gene is TRBD1 (5 bases). Trimming shortened V by 5 bases and J by 5 bases, and 8 bases separated the two germline ends. Germline CDR1 and CDR2: ENHRY and SYGVKD. The CDR3 sequence is 12 residues long. The CDR3 DNA follows: TGTGCCATCAGTCCCAGGGAAGATACGCAGTATTTT. Protein sequence: CAISPREDTQYF.

V usage is TRBV2 and J usage is TRBJ1-2; D gene unclear. The V gene's germline CDR1 is SNHLY and CDR2 FYNNEI. This CDR3 has 11 residues. Trimming shortened V by 10 bases and J by 7 bases, and 13 bases separated the two germline ends. The CDR3 reads CANEVSGGYTF. In DNA form, the CDR3 reads TGTGCCAACGAGGTTTCGGGTGGCTACACCTTC.

The chain joins TRBV19 to TRBJ2-7; maybe TRBD2 (6 bases). Germline CDR1 and CDR2: LNHDA and SQIVND (reference sequence). The V end was cut by 5 bases, the J end by 3 bases, with 8 bases between. The CDR3 is made up of 12 amino acids. The CDR3 protein is CASSATSYEQYF. Written as DNA, the CDR3 is TGTGCCAGTAGTGCGACTAGCTACGAGCAGTACTTC. The full variable domain, its missing parts supplied by reference TRBV19 and TRBJ2-7, is DGGITQSPKYLFRKEGQNVTLSCEQNLNHDAMYWYRQDPGQGLRLIYYSQIVNDFQKGDIAEGYSVSREKKESFPLTVTSAQKNPTAFYLCASSATSYEQYFGPGTRLTVT.

The V gene is TRBV15, the J gene TRBJ2-3, with a weak D call TRBD2 (5 bases). The V gene's germline CDR1 is LNHNV and CDR2 YYDKDF (reference sequence). The CDR3 has 14 residues. V dropped 2 bases and J dropped 3 bases, with 9 bases sitting between them. The CDR3 nucleotides read TGTGCCACCAGCAGAACTCGCGGGACAGATACGCAGTATTTT. Translated: CATSRTRGTDTQYF. The whole variable domain, filled in from reference TRBV15 and TRBJ2-3, reads DAMVIQNPRYQVTQFGKPVTLSCSQTLNHNVMYWYQQKSSQAPKLLFHYYDKDFNNEADTPDNFQSRRPNTSFCFLDIRSPGLGDTAMYLCATSRTRGTDTQYFGPGTRLTVL.